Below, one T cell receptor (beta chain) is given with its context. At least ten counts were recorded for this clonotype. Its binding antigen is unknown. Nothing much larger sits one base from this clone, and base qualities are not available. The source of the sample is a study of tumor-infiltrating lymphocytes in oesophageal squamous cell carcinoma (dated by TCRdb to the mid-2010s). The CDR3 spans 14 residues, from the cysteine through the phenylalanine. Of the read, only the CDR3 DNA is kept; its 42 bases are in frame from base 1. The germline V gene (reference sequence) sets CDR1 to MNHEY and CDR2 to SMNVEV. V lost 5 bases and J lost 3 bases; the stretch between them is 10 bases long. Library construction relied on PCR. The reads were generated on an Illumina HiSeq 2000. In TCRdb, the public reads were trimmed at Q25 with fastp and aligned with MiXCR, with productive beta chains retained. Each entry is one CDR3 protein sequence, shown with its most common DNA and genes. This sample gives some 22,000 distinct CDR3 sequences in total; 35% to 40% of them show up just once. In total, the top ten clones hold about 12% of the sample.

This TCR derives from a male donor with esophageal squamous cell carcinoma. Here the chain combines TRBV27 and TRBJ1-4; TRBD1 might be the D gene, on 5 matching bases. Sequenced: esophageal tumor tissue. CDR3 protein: CASSGGASNEKLFF. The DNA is TGTGCCAGCAGTGGAGGGGCCTCTAATGAAAAACTGTTTTTT.